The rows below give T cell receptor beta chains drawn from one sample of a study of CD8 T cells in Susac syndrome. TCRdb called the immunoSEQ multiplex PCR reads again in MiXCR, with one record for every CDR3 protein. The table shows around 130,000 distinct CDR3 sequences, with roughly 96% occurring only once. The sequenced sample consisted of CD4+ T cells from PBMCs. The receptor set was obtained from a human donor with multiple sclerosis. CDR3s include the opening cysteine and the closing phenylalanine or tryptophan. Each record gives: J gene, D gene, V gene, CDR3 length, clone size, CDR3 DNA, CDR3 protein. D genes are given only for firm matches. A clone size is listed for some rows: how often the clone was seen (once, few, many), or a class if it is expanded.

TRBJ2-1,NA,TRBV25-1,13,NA,TGTGCCAGCAGTGAATGGGGGGAAAATGAGCAGTTCTTC,CASSEWGENEQFF
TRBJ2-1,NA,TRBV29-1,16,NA,TGCAGCGTTGAAAGTGGAAGGCTGCGGGGCCTAGAGGGGCAGTTCTTC,CSVESGRLRGLEGQFF
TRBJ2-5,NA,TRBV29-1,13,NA,TGCAGCGTTGAGAAAGGGAGTGGGGAGACCCAGTACTTC,CSVEKGSGETQYF
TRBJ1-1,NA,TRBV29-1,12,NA,TGCAGCGTCGCTGGACAGAACACTGAAGCTTTCTTT,CSVAGQNTEAFF
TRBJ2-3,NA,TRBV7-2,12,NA,TGTGCCAGCAGCCTCTCCTCAGATACGCAGTATTTT,CASSLSSDTQYF
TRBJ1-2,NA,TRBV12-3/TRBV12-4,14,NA,TGTGCCAGCAAAATAAATTCGGGGGTCTATGGCTACACCTTC,CASKINSGVYGYTF
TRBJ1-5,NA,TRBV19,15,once,TGTGCCAGTAGTTCTTTTCGGGGTGGCAATCAGCCCCAGCATTTT,CASSSFRGGNQPQHF
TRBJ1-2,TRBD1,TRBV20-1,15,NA,TGCAGTGCTTACACCGGGACAGGGGGGTCCTATGGCTACACCTTC,CSAYTGTGGSYGYTF
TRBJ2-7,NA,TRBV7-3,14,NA,TGTGCCAGCAGCGAACAGGGAAATCCCTACGAGCAGTACTTC,CASSEQGNPYEQYF
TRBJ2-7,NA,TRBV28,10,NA,TGTGCCAGCAGGGGGTACGAGCAGTACTTC,CASRGYEQYF
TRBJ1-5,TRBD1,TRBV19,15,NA,TGTGCCAGTAGACCGAGGACAGGGGGCAATCAGCCCCAGCATTTT,CASRPRTGGNQPQHF
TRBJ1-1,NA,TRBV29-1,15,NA,TGCAGCGTTGTTCAGGGAGGGGGGATGAACACTGAAGCTTTCTTT,CSVVQGGGMNTEAFF
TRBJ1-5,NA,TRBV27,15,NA,TGTGCCAGCAGTTTAAGGCCTTTTAGCAATCAGCCCCAGCATTTT,CASSLRPFSNQPQHF
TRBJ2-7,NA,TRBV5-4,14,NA,TGTGCCAGCAGCTTGGACAGGACAAACTACGAGCAGTACTTC,CASSLDRTNYEQYF
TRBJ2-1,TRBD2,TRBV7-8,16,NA,TGTGCCAGCAGCCCATCAGCGGGAGGGGGATACAATGAGCAGTTCTTC,CASSPSAGGGYNEQFF
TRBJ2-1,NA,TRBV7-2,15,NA,TGTGCCAGCAGCTTCGGGGGAACTGGGTACAATGAGCAGTTCTTC,CASSFGGTGYNEQFF
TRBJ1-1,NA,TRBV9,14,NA,TGTGCCAGCAGCCCTAGCGGCATTGGCACTGAAGCTTTCTTT,CASSPSGIGTEAFF
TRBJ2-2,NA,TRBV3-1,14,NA,TGTGCCAGCAGCCTTTCGCCCGGGGCCGGGGAGCTGTTTTTT,CASSLSPGAGELFF
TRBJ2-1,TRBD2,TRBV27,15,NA,TGTGCCAGCAGTTCTAGCGGGAGAGTCGGGAATGAGCAGTTCTTC,CASSSSGRVGNEQFF
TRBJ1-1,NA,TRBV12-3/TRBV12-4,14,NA,TGTGCCAGCAGTTTACTAGGTATGAACACTGAAGCTTTCTTT,CASSLLGMNTEAFF
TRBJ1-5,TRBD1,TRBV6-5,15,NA,TGTGCCAGCGGGGACAGGGGGCGTTCCAATCAGCCCCAGCATTTT,CASGDRGRSNQPQHF
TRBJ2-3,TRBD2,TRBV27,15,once,TGTGCCAGCGGGCGGCTAGCGGGGGGCGCAGATACGCAGTATTTT,CASGRLAGGADTQYF
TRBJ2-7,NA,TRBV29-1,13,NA,TGCAGCGTCGTGACGGGGACGGGGTACGAGCAGTACTTC,CSVVTGTGYEQYF
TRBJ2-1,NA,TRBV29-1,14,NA,TGCAGCGTTGAAAGTAGCCAAATCTACAATGAGCAGTTCTTC,CSVESSQIYNEQFF
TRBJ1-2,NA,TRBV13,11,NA,TGTGCCAGCAGCTTCAGGGAACCACCCTCCTTC,CASSFREPPSF
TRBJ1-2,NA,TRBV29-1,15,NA,TGCAGCGCCCAATACGGTCCTCAGGGACGGGGTGGCTACACCTTC,CSAQYGPQGRGGYTF